This TCR beta chain was sequenced in a study of human T cells and chemical hapten exposure. The time point: patch test 2, 6 weeks after DPC sensitization. The sample's treatment: therapeutic diphenylcyclopropenone sensitization with weekly scalp DPC. Unseparated into fractions, whole blood served as the source from which total RNA was extracted. Germline CDR1 and CDR2: SGHKS and YYEKEE (reference sequence). Trimming shortened V by 2 bases and J by 5 bases, and 13 bases separated the two germline ends. The CDR3 spans 14 residues. TCRdb re-analysed the RACE reads in MiXCR, keeping a single row per CDR3 protein. This sample has around 360,000 distinct CDR3 sequences, with under 6.5% found just once.

The clonotype comes from a woman aged 18-35 years with alopecia areata. Some clones in this sample may be carry-over from other donors' samples. The chain recombines TRBV5-5 with TRBJ1-1, with D perhaps TRBD1 (6 bases). This specimen consisted of whole blood, obtained in connection with sensitization to the hapten diphenylcyclopropenone (DPC). In nucleotides, the CDR3 is TGTGCCAGCAGCTTTTTGCCCAGGGGAACTGAAGCTTTCTTT. Amino acids: CASSFLPRGTEAFF.